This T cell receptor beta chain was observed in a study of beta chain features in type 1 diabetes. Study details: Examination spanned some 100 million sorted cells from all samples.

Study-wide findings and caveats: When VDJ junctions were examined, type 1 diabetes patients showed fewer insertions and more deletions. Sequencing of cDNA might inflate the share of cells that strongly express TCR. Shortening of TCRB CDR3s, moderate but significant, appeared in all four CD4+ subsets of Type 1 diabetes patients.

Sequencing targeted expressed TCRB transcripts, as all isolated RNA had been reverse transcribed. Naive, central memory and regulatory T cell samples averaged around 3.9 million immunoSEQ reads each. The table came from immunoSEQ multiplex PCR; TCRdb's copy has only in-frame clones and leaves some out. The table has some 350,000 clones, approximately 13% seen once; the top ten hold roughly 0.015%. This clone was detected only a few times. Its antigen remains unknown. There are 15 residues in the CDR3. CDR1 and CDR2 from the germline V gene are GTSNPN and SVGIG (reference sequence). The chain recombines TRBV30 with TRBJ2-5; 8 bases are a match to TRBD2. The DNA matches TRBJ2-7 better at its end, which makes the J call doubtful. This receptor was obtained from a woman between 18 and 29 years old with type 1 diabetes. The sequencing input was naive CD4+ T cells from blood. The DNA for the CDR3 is TGTGCCTGGAGTGTAGCGGGGGCCGGCCTCTACGAGCAGTACTTC. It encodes CAWSVAGAGLYEQYF.